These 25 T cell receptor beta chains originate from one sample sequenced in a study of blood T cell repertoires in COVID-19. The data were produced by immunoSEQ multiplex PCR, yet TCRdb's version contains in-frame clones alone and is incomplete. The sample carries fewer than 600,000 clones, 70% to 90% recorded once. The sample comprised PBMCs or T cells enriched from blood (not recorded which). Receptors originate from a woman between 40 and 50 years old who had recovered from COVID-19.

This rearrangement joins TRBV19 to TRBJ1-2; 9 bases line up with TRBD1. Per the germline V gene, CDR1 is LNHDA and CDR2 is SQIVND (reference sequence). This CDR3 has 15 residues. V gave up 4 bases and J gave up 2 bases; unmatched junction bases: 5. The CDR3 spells CASSTTGGRNYGYTF. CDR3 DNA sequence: TGTGCCAGTAGTACCACAGGGGGCCGAAACTATGGCTACACCTTC.

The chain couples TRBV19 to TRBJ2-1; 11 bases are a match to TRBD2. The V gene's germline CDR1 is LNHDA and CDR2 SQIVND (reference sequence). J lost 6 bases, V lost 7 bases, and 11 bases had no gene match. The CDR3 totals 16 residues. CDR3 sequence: CASTTSGRGGSNEQFF. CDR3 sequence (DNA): TGTGCCAGTACAACTAGCGGGAGAGGGGGCTCCAATGAGCAGTTCTTC.

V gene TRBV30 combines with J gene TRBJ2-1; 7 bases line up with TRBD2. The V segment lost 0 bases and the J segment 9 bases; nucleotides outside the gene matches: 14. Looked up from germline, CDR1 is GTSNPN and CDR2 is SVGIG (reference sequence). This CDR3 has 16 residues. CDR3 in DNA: TGTGCCTGGAGTGTACGGTCTAGCGGCCTGTTGGGTGAGCAGTTCTTC. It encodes CAWSVRSSGLLGEQFF. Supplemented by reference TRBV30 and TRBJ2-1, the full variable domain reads SQTIHQWPATLVQPVGSPLSLECTVEGTSNPNLYWYRQAAGRGLQLLFYSVGIGQISSEVPQNLSASRPQDRQFILSSKKLLLSDSGFYLCAWSVRSSGLLGEQFFGPGTRLTVL.

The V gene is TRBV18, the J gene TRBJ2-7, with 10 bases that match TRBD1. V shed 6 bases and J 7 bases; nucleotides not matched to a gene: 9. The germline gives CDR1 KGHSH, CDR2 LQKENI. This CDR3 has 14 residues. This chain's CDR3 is CASSPGQGMWEQYF. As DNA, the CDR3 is TGTGCCAGCTCGCCGGGACAGGGGATGTGGGAGCAGTACTTC.

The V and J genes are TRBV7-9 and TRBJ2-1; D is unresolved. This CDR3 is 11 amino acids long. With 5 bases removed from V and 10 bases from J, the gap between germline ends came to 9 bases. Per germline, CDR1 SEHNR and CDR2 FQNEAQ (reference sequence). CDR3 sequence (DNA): TGTGCCAGCAGCCCCCGTAGCGAGCAGTTCTTC. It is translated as CASSPRSEQFF.

CDR3 sequence reads: CASSLATYNEQFF. The CDR3 region has the DNA TGTGCCAGCAGCCTAGCCACCTACAATGAGCAGTTCTTC. This chain uses TRBV27 with TRBJ2-1, with D perhaps TRBD2 (5 bases). The germline gives CDR1 MNHEY, CDR2 SMNVEV (reference sequence). V lost 6 bases to trimming and J lost 2 bases, with 8 bases between them. The CDR3 consists of 13 residues.

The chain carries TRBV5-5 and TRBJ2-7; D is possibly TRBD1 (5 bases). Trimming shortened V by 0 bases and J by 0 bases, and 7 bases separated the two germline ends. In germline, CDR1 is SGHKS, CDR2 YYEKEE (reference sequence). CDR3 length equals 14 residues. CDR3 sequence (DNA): TGTGCCAGCAGCTTGGCGCAGGGCTCCTACGAGCAGTACTTC. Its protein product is CASSLAQGSYEQYF.

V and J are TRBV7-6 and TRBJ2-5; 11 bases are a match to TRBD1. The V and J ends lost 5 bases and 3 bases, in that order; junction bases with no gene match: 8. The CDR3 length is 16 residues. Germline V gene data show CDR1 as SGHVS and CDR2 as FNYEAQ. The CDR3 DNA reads TGTGCCAGCAGCGCCCTACGGACAGGGGGCAAAGAGACCCAGTACTTC. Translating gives CASSALRTGGKETQYF.

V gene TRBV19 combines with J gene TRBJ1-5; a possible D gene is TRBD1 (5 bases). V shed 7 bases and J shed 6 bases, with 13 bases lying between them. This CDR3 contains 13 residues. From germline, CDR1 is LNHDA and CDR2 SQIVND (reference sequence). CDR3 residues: CASTMGGIQPQHF. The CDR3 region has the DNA TGTGCCAGTACCATGGGGGGGATTCAGCCCCAGCATTTT. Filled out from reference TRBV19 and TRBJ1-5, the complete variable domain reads DGGITQSPKYLFRKEGQNVTLSCEQNLNHDAMYWYRQDPGQGLRLIYYSQIVNDFQKGDIAEGYSVSREKKESFPLTVTSAQKNPTAFYLCASTMGGIQPQHFGDGTRLSIL.

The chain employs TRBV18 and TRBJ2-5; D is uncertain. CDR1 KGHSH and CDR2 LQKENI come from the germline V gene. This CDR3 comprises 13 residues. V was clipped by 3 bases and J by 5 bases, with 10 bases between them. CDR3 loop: CASSPPSAETQYF. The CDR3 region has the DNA TGTGCCAGCTCACCTCCCTCCGCGGAGACCCAGTACTTC.

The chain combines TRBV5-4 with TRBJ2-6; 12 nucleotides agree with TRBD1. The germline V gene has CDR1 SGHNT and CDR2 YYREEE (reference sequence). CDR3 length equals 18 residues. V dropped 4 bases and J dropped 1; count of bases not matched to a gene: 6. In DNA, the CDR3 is TGTGCCAGCAGCCCCGGGACAGGGGGCGGGTCTGGGGCCAACGTCCTGACTTTC. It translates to CASSPGTGGGSGANVLTF.

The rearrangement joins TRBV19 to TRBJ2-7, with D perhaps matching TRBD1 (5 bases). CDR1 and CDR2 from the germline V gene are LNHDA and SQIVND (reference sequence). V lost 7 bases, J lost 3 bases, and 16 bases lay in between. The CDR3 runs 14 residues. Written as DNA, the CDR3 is TGTGCCAGTACCCCCAGGGTAGGGTACTACGAGCAGTACTTC. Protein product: CASTPRVGYYEQYF. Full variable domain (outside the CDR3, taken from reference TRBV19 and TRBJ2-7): DGGITQSPKYLFRKEGQNVTLSCEQNLNHDAMYWYRQDPGQGLRLIYYSQIVNDFQKGDIAEGYSVSREKKESFPLTVTSAQKNPTAFYLCASTPRVGYYEQYFGPGTRLTVT.

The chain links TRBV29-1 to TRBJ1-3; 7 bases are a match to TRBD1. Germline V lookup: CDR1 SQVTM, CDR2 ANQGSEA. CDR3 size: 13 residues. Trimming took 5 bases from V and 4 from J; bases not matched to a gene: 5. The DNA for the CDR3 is TGCAGCGTTAGGGGGCTTGGGGGAAACACCATATATTTT. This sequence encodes CSVRGLGGNTIYF.

The CDR3 spells CASTQGQGAFQPQHF. The CDR3 bases are TGTGCCAGTACCCAGGGACAGGGTGCGTTTCAGCCCCAGCATTTT. The V call is TRBV19, the J call TRBJ1-5; 9 bases agree with TRBD1. With V trimmed by 7 bases and J by 6 bases, 10 bases remained unmatched. CDR1 LNHDA and CDR2 SQIVND come from the germline V gene (reference sequence). The CDR3 extends over 15 amino acids.

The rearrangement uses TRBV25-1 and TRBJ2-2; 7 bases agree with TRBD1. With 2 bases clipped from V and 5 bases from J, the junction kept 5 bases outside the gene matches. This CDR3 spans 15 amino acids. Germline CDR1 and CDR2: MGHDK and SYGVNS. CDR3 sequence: CASSEKQGWTGELFF. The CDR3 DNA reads TGTGCCAGCAGTGAAAAACAGGGGTGGACCGGGGAGCTGTTTTTT.

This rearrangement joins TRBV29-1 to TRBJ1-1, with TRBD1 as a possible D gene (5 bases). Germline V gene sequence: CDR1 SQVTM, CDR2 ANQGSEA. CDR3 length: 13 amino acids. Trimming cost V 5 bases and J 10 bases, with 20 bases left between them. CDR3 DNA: TGCAGCGTTTCGACAGTGGTGGGGATAAGAGCTTTCTTT. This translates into CSVSTVVGIRAFF.

For the CDR3, the DNA is TGTGCCAGCAGGGGGGGACCCGGCCTTTCCTACGAGCAGTACTTC. Protein: CASRGGPGLSYEQYF. The chain couples TRBV6-5 to TRBJ2-7; the D gene is possibly TRBD2 (6 bases). The germline V and J ends were trimmed by 6 bases and 1 base, with 16 bases remaining between them. There are 15 residues in the CDR3. Germline CDR1 and CDR2: MNHEY and SVGAGI.

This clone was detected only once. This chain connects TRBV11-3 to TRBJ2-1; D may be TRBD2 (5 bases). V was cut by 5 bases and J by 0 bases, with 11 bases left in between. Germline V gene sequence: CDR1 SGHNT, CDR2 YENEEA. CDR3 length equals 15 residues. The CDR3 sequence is CASSLFGGSYNEQFF. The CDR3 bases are TGTGCCAGCAGCCTTTTCGGAGGCTCCTACAATGAGCAGTTCTTC.

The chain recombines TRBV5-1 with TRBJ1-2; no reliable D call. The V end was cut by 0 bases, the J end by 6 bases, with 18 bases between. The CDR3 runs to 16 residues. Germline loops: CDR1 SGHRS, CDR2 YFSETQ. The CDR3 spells CASSLADGIRRDGYTF. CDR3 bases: TGCGCCAGCAGCTTGGCAGATGGTATACGGAGGGATGGCTACACCTTC.

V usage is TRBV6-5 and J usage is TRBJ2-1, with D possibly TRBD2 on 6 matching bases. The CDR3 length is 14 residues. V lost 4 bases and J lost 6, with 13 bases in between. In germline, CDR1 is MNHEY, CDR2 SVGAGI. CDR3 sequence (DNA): TGTGCCAGCAGTTCCGGGCATAGCGGCAATGAGCAGTTCTTC. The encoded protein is CASSSGHSGNEQFF.

CDR3 loop: CASSLDYTSYEQYF. CDR3 nucleotide sequence: TGTGCCAGCAGCTTAGACTATACTTCCTACGAGCAGTACTTC. V usage is TRBV7-9 and J usage is TRBJ2-7, with no clear D. With 1 base removed from V and 1 base from J, the gap between germline ends came to 8 bases. From germline, CDR1 is SEHNR and CDR2 FQNEAQ (reference sequence). This CDR3 contains 14 residues.

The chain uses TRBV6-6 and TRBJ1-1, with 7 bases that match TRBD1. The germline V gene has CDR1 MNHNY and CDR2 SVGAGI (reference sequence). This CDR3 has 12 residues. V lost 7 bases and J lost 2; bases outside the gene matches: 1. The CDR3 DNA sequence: TGTGCCAGCAACAGGGGAAACACTGAAGCTTTCTTT. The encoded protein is CASNRGNTEAFF.

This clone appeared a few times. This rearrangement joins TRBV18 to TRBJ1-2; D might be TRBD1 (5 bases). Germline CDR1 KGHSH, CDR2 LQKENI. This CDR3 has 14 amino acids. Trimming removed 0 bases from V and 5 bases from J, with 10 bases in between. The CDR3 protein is CASSPPGRIYGYTF. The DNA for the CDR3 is TGTGCCAGCTCACCACCGGGGCGGATTTATGGCTACACCTTC.

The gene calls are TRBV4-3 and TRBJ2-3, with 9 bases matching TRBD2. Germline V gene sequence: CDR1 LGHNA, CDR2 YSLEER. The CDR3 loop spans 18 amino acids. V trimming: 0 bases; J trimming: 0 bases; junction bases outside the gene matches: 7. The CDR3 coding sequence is TGCGCCAGCAGCCAAGACCCCACTAGCGGGTTTAGCACAGATACGCAGTATTTT. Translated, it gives CASSQDPTSGFSTDTQYF.

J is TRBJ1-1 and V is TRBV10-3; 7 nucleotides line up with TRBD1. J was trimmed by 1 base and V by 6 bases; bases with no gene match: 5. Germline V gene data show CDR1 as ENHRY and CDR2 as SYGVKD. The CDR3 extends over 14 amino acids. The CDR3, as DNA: TGTGCCATCAGGACAGGGATGGGGAACACTGAAGCTTTCTTT. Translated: CAIRTGMGNTEAFF.